This T cell receptor beta chain appears in the sequencing data of a study of cytomegalovirus exposure and HLA in healthy donors. The germline gives CDR1 MNHEY, CDR2 SVGAGI. Losses at the gene ends were 1 base for V and 6 bases for J; bases not matched to a gene: 4. This CDR3 has 15 residues. It was with 60 Vbeta and 13 Jbeta primers that the PCR ran. Profiling relied on immunoSEQ multiplex PCR, and the TCRdb table lists in-frame clones only, not all of them. The data contain about 130,000 clones, roughly 82% of them singletons. Sequenced: PBMCs. The chain joins TRBV6-5 to TRBJ2-7; 12 bases fit TRBD2. The receptor's source is a male donor in good health and CMV-seropositive. CDR3 sequence reads: CASSYFGTSGSEQYF. CDR3 DNA sequence: TGTGCCAGCAGTTACTTCGGGACTAGCGGGTCCGAGCAGTACTTC.